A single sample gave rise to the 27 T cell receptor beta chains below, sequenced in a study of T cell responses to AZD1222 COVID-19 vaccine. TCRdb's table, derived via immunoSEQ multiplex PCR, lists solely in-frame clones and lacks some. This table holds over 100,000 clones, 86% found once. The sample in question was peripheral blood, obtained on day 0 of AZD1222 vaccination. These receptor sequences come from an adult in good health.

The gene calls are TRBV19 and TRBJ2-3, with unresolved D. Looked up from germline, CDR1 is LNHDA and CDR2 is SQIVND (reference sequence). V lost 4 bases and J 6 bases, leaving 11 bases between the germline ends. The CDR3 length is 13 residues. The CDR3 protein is CASSRDGGDTQYF. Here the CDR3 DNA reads TGTGCCAGTAGTAGAGACGGCGGTGATACGCAGTATTTT.

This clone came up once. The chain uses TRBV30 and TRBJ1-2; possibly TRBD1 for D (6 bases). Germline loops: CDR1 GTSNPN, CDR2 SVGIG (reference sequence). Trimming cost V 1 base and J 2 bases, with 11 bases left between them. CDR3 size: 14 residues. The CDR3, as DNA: TGTGCCTGGAGTGGGGATACAGGGAACTATGGCTACACCTTC. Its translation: CAWSGDTGNYGYTF.

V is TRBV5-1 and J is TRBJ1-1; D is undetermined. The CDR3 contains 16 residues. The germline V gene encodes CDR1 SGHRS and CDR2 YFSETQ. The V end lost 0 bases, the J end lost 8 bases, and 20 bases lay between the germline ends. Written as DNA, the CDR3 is TGCGCCAGCAGCTTGGGGCCGCAGGAGGATACCATCGAAGCTTTCTTT. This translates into CASSLGPQEDTIEAFF.

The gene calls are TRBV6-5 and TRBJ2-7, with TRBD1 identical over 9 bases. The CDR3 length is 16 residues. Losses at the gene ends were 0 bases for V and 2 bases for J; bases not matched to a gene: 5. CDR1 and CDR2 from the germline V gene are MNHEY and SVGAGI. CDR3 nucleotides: TGTGCCAGCAGTTACTCGGGGACAGGGATAGCCTACGAGCAGTACTTC. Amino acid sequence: CASSYSGTGIAYEQYF.

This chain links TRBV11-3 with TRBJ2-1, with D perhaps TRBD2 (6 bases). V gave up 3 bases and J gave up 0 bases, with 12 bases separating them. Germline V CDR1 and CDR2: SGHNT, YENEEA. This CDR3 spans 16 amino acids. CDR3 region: CASSLGLLSSYNEQFF. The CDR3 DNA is TGTGCCAGCAGCTTGGGACTTCTGAGCTCCTACAATGAGCAGTTCTTC. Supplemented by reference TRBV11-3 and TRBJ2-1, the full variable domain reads EAGVVQSPRYKIIEKKQPVAFWCNPISGHNTLYWYLQNLGQGPELLIRYENEEAVDDSQLPKDRFSAERLKGVDSTLKIQPAELGDSAVYLCASSLGLLSSYNEQFFGPGTRLTVL.

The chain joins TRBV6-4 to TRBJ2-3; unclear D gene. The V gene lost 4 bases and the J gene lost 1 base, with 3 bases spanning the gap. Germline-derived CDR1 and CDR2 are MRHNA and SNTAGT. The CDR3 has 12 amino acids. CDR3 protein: CASSGGTDTQYF. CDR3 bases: TGTGCCAGCAGTGGAGGCACAGATACGCAGTATTTT.

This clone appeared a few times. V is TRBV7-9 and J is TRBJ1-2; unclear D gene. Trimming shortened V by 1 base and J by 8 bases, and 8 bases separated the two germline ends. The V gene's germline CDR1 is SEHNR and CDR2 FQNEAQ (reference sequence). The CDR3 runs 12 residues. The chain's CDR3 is CASSLDLDGYTF. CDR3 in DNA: TGTGCCAGCAGCTTAGATTTGGACGGCTACACCTTC.

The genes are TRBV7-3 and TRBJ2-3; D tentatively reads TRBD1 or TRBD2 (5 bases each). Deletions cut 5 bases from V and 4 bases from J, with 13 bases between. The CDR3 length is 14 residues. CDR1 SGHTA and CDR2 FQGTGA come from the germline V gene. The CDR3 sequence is CASSAHRGADTQYF. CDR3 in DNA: TGTGCCAGCAGCGCCCATCGAGGGGCAGATACGCAGTATTTT.

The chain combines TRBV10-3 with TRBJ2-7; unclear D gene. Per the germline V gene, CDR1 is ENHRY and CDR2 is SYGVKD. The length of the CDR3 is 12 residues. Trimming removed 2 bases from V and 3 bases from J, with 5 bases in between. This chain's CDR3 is CAISEAVYEQYF. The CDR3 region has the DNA TGTGCCATCAGTGAGGCTGTCTACGAGCAGTACTTC.

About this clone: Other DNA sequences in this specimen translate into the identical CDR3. The CDR3 DNA reads as TGTGCCAGCAGCTTAGGGCTAGCGGGGGGGACAGATACGCAGTATTTT. This gives the protein CASSLGLAGGTDTQYF. The chain couples TRBV7-3 to TRBJ2-3, with 12 positions matching TRBD2. The CDR3 totals 16 residues. The V segment lost 2 bases and the J segment 3 bases; nucleotides outside the gene matches: 3. CDR1 and CDR2 (germline): SGHTA, FQGTGA.

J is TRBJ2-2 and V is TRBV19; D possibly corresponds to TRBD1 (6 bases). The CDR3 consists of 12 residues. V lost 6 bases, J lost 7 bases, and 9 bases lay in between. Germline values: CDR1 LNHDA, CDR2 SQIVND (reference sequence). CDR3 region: CASRQGNGELFF. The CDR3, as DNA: TGTGCCAGTAGACAGGGCAACGGGGAGCTGTTTTTT.

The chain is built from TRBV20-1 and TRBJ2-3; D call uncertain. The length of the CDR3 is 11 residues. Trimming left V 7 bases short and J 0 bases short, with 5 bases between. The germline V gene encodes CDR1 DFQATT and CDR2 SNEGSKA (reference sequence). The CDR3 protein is CSVTSTDTQYF. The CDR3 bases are TGCAGTGTTACTAGCACAGATACGCAGTATTTT.

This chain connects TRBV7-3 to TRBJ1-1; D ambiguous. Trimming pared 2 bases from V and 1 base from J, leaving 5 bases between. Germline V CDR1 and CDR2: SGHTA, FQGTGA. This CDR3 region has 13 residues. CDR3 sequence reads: CASSLGSNTEAFF. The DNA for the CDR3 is TGTGCCAGCAGCTTAGGGTCGAACACTGAAGCTTTCTTT.

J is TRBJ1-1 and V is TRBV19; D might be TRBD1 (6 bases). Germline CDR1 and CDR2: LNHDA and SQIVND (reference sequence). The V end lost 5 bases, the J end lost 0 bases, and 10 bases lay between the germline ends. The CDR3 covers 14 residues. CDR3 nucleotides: TGTGCCAGTAGTCTCAGGGGAATGAACACTGAAGCTTTCTTT. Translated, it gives CASSLRGMNTEAFF.

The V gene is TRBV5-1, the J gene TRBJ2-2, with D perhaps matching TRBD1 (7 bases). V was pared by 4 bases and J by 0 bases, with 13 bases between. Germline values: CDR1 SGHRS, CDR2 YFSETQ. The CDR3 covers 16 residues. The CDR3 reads CASSPEGQPNTGELFF. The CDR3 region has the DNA TGCGCCAGCAGCCCGGAGGGACAGCCGAACACCGGGGAGCTGTTTTTT.

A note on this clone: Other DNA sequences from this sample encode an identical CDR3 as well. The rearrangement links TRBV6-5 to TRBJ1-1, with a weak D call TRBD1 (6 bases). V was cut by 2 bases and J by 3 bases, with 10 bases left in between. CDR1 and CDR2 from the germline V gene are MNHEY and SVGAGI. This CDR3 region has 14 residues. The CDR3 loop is CASSYGSGDTEAFF. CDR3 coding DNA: TGTGCCAGCAGTTACGGATCAGGGGACACTGAAGCTTTCTTT.

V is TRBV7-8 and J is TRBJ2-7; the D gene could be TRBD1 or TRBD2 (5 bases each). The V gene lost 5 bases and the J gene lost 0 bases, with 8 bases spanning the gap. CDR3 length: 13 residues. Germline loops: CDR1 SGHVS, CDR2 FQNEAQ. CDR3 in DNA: TGTGCCAGCAGCACGGGACGCTCCTACGAGCAGTACTTC. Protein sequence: CASSTGRSYEQYF.

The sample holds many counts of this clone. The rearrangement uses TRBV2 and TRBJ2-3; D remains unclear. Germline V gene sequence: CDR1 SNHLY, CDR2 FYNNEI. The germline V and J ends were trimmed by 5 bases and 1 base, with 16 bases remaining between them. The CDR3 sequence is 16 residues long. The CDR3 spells CASSQFGSKGTDTQYF. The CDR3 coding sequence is TGTGCCAGCAGTCAGTTTGGGTCGAAGGGCACAGATACGCAGTATTTT.

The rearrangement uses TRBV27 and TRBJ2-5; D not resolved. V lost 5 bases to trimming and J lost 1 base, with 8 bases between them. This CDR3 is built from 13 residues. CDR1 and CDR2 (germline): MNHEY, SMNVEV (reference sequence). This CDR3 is CASSASTQETQYF. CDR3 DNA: TGTGCCAGCAGTGCCTCCACCCAAGAGACCCAGTACTTC.

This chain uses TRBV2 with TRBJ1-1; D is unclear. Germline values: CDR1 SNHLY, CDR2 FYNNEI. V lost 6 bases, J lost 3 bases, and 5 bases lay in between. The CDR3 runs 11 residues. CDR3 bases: TGTGCCAGCAGAGGTGACACTGAAGCTTTCTTT. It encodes CASRGDTEAFF. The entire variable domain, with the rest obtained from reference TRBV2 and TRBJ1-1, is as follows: EPEVTQTPSHQVTQMGQEVILRCVPISNHLYFYWYRQILGQKVEFLVSFYNNEISEKSEIFDDQFSVERPDGSNFTLKIRSTKLEDSAMYFCASRGDTEAFFGQGTRLTVV.

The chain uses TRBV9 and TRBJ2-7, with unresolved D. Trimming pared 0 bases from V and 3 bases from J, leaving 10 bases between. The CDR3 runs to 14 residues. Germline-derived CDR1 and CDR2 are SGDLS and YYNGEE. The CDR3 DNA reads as TGTGCCAGCAGCGTAGATAATAAGGGCTACGAGCAGTACTTC. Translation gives CASSVDNKGYEQYF.

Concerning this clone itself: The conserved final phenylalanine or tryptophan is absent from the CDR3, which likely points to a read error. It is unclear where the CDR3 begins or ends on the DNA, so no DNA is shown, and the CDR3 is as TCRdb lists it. The chain's CDR3 is CASSLVGGYALGI. The chain combines TRBV7-9 with TRBJ1-1. The germline gives CDR1 SEHNR, CDR2 FQNEAQ (reference sequence). Ends included, the CDR3 has 13 residues.

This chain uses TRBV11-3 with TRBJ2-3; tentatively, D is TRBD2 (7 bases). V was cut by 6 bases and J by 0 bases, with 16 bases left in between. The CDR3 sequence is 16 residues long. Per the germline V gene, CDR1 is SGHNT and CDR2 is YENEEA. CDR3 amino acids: CASSQGGGRSTDTQYF. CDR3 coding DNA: TGTGCCAGCAGTCAAGGGGGGGGCAGGAGCACAGATACGCAGTATTTT. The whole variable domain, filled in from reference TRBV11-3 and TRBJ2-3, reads EAGVVQSPRYKIIEKKQPVAFWCNPISGHNTLYWYLQNLGQGPELLIRYENEEAVDDSQLPKDRFSAERLKGVDSTLKIQPAELGDSAVYLCASSQGGGRSTDTQYFGPGTRLTVL.

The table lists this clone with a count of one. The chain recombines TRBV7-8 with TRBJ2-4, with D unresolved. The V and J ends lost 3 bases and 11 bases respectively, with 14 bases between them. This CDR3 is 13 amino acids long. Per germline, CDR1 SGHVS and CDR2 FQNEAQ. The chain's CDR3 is CASSFNSDRLQYF. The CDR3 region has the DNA TGTGCCAGCAGCTTTAACTCGGATCGACTTCAGTACTTC.

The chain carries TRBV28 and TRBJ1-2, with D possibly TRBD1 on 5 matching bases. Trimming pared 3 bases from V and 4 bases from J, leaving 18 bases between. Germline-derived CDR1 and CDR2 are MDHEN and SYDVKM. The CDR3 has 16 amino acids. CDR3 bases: TGTGCCAGCAGTTTGGAGGGGCACTCCTCGGGCTATGGCTACACCTTC. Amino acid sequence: CASSLEGHSSGYGYTF.

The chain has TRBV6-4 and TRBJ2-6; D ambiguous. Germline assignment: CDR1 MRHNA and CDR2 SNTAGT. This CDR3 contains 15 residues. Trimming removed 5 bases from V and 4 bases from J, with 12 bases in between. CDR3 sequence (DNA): TGTGCCAGCAGTCAATCTAGGGCCGGGGCCAACGTCCTGACTTTC. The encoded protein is CASSQSRAGANVLTF.

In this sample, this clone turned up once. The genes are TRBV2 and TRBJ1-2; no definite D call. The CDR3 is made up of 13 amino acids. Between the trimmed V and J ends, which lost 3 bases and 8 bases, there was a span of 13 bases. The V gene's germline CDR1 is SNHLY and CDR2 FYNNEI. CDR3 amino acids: CASSDATEPGYTF. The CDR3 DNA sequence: TGTGCCAGCAGTGACGCGACGGAGCCGGGCTACACCTTC.